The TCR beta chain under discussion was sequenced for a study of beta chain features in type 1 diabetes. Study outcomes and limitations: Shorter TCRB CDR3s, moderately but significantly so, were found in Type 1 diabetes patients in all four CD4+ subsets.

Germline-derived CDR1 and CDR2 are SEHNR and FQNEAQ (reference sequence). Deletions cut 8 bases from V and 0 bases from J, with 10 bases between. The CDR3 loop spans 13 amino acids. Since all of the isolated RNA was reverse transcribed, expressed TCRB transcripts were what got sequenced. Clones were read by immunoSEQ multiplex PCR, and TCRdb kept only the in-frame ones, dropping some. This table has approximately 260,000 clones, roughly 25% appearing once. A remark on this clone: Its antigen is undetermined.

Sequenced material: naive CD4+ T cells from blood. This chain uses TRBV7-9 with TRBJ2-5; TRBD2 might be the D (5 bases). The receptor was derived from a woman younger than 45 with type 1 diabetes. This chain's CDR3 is CASGERNQETQYF. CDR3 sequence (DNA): TGTGCCAGCGGGGAGAGAAACCAAGAGACCCAGTACTTC.